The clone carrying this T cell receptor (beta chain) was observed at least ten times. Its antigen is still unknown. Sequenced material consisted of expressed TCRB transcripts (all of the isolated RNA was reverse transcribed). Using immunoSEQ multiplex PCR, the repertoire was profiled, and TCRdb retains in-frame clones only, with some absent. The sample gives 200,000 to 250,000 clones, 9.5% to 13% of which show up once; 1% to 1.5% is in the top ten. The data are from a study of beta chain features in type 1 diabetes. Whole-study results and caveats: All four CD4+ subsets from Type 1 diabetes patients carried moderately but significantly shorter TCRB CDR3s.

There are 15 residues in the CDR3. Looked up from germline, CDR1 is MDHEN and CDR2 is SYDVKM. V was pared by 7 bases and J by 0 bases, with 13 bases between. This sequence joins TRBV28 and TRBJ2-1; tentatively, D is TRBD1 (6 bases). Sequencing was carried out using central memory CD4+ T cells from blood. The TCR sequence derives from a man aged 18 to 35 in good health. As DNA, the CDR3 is TGTGCCAGCACCCCAACGGACAGCTCCTACAATGAGCAGTTCTTC. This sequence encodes CASTPTDSSYNEQFF.